The 29 T cell receptor beta chains below were found in one sample sequenced in a study of T cells in Graves' hyperthyroidism and ophthalmopathy. TCR beta CDR3 regions were amplified from RNA. The study used the HTBI primer set for a first-round RT-PCR of the TCR CDR3. Each CDR3 protein is one row after TCRdb ran MiXCR on the multiplex PCR reads. The data show under 350,000 distinct CDR3 sequences, roughly 14% seen once. The sample was blood. The source of these receptors is a woman aged 25-40 years with Graves' hyperthyroidism that later progressed to Graves' ophthalmopathy.

In its sample, this clonotype was seen many times. The chain carries TRBV19 and TRBJ1-1; D might be TRBD1 (5 bases). V lost 4 bases, J lost 1 base, and 13 bases lay in between. The CDR3 is 15 amino acids. Germline CDR1 is LNHDA and CDR2 is SQIVND (reference sequence). The CDR3 nucleotides are TGTGCCAGTAGTAGGTCTACTACAGGGAACACTGAAGCTTTCTTT. It codes for CASSRSTTGNTEAFF.

This clonotype showed up many times. V is TRBV30 and J is TRBJ2-5, with D uncertain. The CDR3 is 16 residues long. V was cut by 0 bases and J by 4 bases, with 18 bases left in between. Germline lookup yields CDR1 GTSNPN and CDR2 SVGIG (reference sequence). CDR3 loop: CAWSVSSLMAPETQYF. The CDR3, as DNA: TGTGCCTGGAGTGTATCGAGTCTCATGGCCCCAGAGACCCAGTACTTC.

The rearrangement uses TRBV4-1 and TRBJ2-7; no firm D call. Trimming took 2 bases from V and 2 from J, leaving 13 bases between them. The CDR3 sequence is 15 residues long. Germline CDR1 MGHRA, CDR2 YSYEKL. CDR3 in amino acids: CASSQQVDKPYEQYF. Written as DNA, the CDR3 is TGCGCCAGCAGCCAACAAGTCGACAAGCCCTACGAGCAGTACTTC.

This clonotype was counted many times. The chain has TRBV7-8 and TRBJ1-1; 7 bases are shared with TRBD1. J gave up 4 bases and V 5 bases, and 10 bases lay outside the gene matches. Germline V gene lookup returns CDR1 SGHVS and CDR2 FQNEAQ. The CDR3 is 15 amino acids. CDR3 protein: CASSLEQGISTEAFF. The DNA of the CDR3 is TGTGCCAGCAGCCTAGAACAGGGGATTAGCACTGAAGCTTTCTTT.

A remark on this clonotype: Relative to the germline gene, one junction end is altered; a read error may explain this. The rearrangement links TRBV20-1 to TRBJ1-2; D perhaps matches TRBD1 (5 bases). The CDR3 is made up of 14 amino acids. Germline-derived CDR1 and CDR2 are DFQATT and SNEGSKA (reference sequence). This CDR3 is CSARRDGANYDYTF. The CDR3, as DNA: TGCAGTGCTAGGAGGGACGGCGCTAACTATGACTACACCTTC.

This clonotype was seen repeatedly, ten times or more. The chain links TRBV28 to TRBJ1-4; D may be TRBD1 (6 bases). Germline CDR1 and CDR2: MDHEN and SYDVKM. The CDR3 spans 15 residues. V lost 5 bases, J lost 6 bases, and 16 bases lay in between. As DNA, the CDR3 is TGTGCCAGCAGTACCATCTGGACAGATCATGAAAAACTGTTTTTT. Its translation is CASSTIWTDHEKLFF.

This clonotype was detected ten times or more. The chain recombines TRBV20-1 with TRBJ1-2; possibly TRBD1 for D (5 bases). CDR3 size: 15 residues. CDR1 and CDR2 from the germline V gene are DFQATT and SNEGSKA (reference sequence). Trimming shortened V by 5 bases and J by 5 bases, and 21 bases separated the two germline ends. Here the CDR3 reads CSAPGQSRGWYGYTF. CDR3 sequence (DNA): TGCAGTGCTCCTGGCCAGTCGAGGGGTTGGTATGGCTACACCTTC.

The V call is TRBV10-2, the J call TRBJ1-4; D is undetermined. Germline loops: CDR1 WSHSY, CDR2 SAAADI. The CDR3 loop spans 14 amino acids. With 7 bases removed from V and 8 bases from J, the gap between germline ends came to 17 bases. CDR3 sequence (DNA): TGCGCCAGCAAAACGGACGGCCCCCACGAAAAACTGTTTTTT. Amino acids: CASKTDGPHEKLFF.

The table lists this clonotype with many counts. The chain combines TRBV5-5 with TRBJ2-2; 7 nucleotides agree with TRBD2. The germline gives CDR1 SGHKS, CDR2 YYEKEE (reference sequence). Germline trimming cut 0 bases from V and 4 bases from J; bases unmatched to any gene: 3. The CDR3 is 15 residues long. DNA for the CDR3: TGTGCCAGCAGCTTGGACGCGGGAGCCACCGGGGAGCTGTTTTTT. Protein product: CASSLDAGATGELFF.

V gene TRBV20-1 combines with J gene TRBJ1-4, with D unresolved. Per germline, CDR1 DFQATT and CDR2 SNEGSKA (reference sequence). V was shortened by 1 base and J by 8 bases, with 11 bases between the two germline ends. There are 13 residues in the CDR3. This chain's CDR3 is CSARVQVLEKLFF. The CDR3 bases are TGCAGTGCTAGAGTTCAGGTTTTGGAAAAACTGTTTTTT.

As regards this clonotype: The junction shows a germline mismatch at one end, possibly a read error. The chain links TRBV7-8 to TRBJ1-3; D remains unclear. In germline, CDR1 is SGHVS, CDR2 FQNEAQ. The CDR3 contains 16 residues. The CDR3 loop reads CASSLDLEALGDTIYF. The CDR3 region has the DNA TGTGCCAGCAGCTTAGATCTGGAGGCTCTTGGAGACACCATATATTTT.

This clonotype was counted ten times or more. The chain is built from TRBV2 and TRBJ2-7, with D perhaps TRBD2 (6 bases). This CDR3 spans 15 amino acids. Between the trimmed V and J ends, which lost 1 base and 3 bases, there was a span of 13 bases. In germline, CDR1 is SNHLY, CDR2 FYNNEI. CDR3 nucleotide sequence: TGTGCCAGCAGTGAAGGGAGGGGCCGAAACTACGAGCAGTACTTC. Translated: CASSEGRGRNYEQYF.

This clonotype was picked up many times. This rearrangement joins TRBV20-1 to TRBJ2-7; D ambiguous. V was trimmed by 3 bases and J by 4 bases, leaving 10 bases between them. CDR1 DFQATT and CDR2 SNEGSKA come from the germline V gene (reference sequence). The CDR3 is 12 residues long. The CDR3 DNA is TGCAGTGCTAGCCCCATCCAGTACGAGCAGTACTTC. This sequence encodes CSASPIQYEQYF.

This clonotype was detected ten times or more. The chain uses TRBV24-1 and TRBJ2-7, with 11 positions matching TRBD2. V was pared by 5 bases and J by 6 bases, with 2 bases of the junction left unmatched. In germline, CDR1 is KGHDR, CDR2 SFDVKD. This CDR3 has 13 residues. CDR3 protein: CATSALAGGEQYF. In nucleotides, the CDR3 is TGTGCCACCAGTGCCCTAGCGGGAGGCGAGCAGTACTTC.

This clonotype was counted ten times or more. CDR3 sequence: CSALAGLSYEQYF. The CDR3 DNA follows: TGCAGTGCTCTAGCGGGGCTCTCCTACGAGCAGTACTTC. This chain uses TRBV20-1 with TRBJ2-7; 9 nucleotides align to TRBD2. The CDR3 sequence is 13 residues long. V shed 5 bases, J shed 0 bases, and the junction held 2 bases outside the gene matches. In germline, CDR1 is DFQATT, CDR2 SNEGSKA (reference sequence).

The sample holds many counts of this clonotype. The V and J genes are TRBV20-1 and TRBJ1-1, with TRBD1 as a possible D gene (6 bases). Germline V gene sequence: CDR1 DFQATT, CDR2 SNEGSKA (reference sequence). The CDR3 runs 13 residues. Trimming took 6 bases from V and 2 from J, leaving 13 bases between them. CDR3 nucleotide sequence: TGCAGTGCCTTGGGACAAATAAACACTGAAGCTTTCTTT. Protein: CSALGQINTEAFF.

This clonotype occurred a few times. This chain links TRBV10-3 with TRBJ2-5, with D possibly being TRBD2 (6 bases). The CDR3 is made up of 13 amino acids. Germline-derived CDR1 and CDR2 are ENHRY and SYGVKD. V dropped 6 bases and J dropped 4 bases, with 12 bases sitting between them. CDR3 in amino acids: CAISHGGVETQYF. The CDR3 nucleotides are TGTGCCATCAGCCACGGCGGGGTAGAGACCCAGTACTTC.

There are a few counts of this clonotype. The chain combines TRBV30 with TRBJ2-3, with 10 bases matching TRBD2. Trimming removed 0 bases from V and 12 bases from J; junction bases left unmatched: 9. From germline, CDR1 is GTSNPN and CDR2 SVGIG (reference sequence). This CDR3 has 14 residues. The CDR3: CAWSVSLAGVSQYF. The CDR3 DNA reads as TGTGCCTGGAGTGTGAGTCTAGCGGGAGTCTCACAGTATTTT.

This clonotype was detected ten times or more. The chain uses TRBV15 and TRBJ2-5, with unresolved D. Germline-derived CDR1 and CDR2 are LNHNV and YYDKDF (reference sequence). Trimming stripped 1 base from V and 3 bases from J, with 6 bases between. The CDR3 length is 13 residues. CDR3 sequence: CATSRVAEETQYF. The DNA of the CDR3 is TGTGCCACCAGCAGAGTTGCGGAAGAGACCCAGTACTTC.

This clonotype was seen many times. The chain recombines TRBV27 with TRBJ2-7; 7 bases align to TRBD2. This CDR3 is 14 amino acids long. Germline CDR1 and CDR2: MNHEY and SMNVEV (reference sequence). V shed 5 bases and J 4 bases; nucleotides not matched to a gene: 8. The CDR3 sequence is CASSGLGLAYEQYF. CDR3 coding DNA: TGTGCCAGCAGTGGACTAGGTCTGGCTTACGAGCAGTACTTC.

As DNA, the CDR3 is TGTGCCAGCAGCGCGACCCACGGCTACGAGCAGTACTTC. The encoded protein is CASSATHGYEQYF. The V call is TRBV9, the J call TRBJ2-7; D gene unclear. Per the germline V gene, CDR1 is SGDLS and CDR2 is YYNGEE. With 3 bases removed from V and 3 bases from J, the gap between germline ends came to 10 bases. The CDR3 extends over 13 amino acids.

There are many counts of this clonotype. This chain joins TRBV28 and TRBJ1-3; 9 bases match TRBD1. CDR3 size: 18 residues. The V segment lost 4 bases and the J segment 2 bases; nucleotides outside the gene matches: 12. From germline, CDR1 is MDHEN and CDR2 SYDVKM. Written as DNA, the CDR3 is TGTGCCAGCAGTTCGGAACAGGGGGCACGCCGGGCTGGAAACACCATATATTTT. It encodes CASSSEQGARRAGNTIYF.

The chain has TRBV28 and TRBJ1-2, with 12 nucleotides matching TRBD1. V shed 6 bases, J shed 4 bases, and the junction held 12 bases outside the gene matches. The CDR3 length is 17 residues. Germline-derived CDR1 and CDR2 are MDHEN and SYDVKM. Written as DNA, the CDR3 is TGTGCCAGCAGCCCCCGGGACAGGGGGCGCCTCCCCTATGGCTACACCTTC. It encodes CASSPRDRGRLPYGYTF.

There are many counts of this clonotype. V gene TRBV6-1 combines with J gene TRBJ1-1, with D maybe TRBD1 (5 bases). Germline CDR1 and CDR2: MNHNS and SASEGT. CDR3 length: 13 amino acids. V shed 7 bases and J shed 1 base, with 10 bases lying between them. In DNA form, the CDR3 reads TGTGCCAGCAAGTGGGGCCCGAACACTGAAGCTTTCTTT. It encodes CASKWGPNTEAFF.

This clonotype has just a few counts. The CDR3 ends on some other residue instead of the conserved phenylalanine or tryptophan, so this is likely a read error. CDR3 loop: CSARGLESPLHL. The CDR3 DNA sequence: TGCAGTGCTAGAGGCCTTGAATCACCCCTCCACCTT. The genes are TRBV20-1 and TRBJ1-6; no definite D call. CDR1 and CDR2 from the germline V gene are DFQATT and SNEGSKA (reference sequence). CDR3 length equals 12 residues. V lost 1 base to trimming and J lost 10 bases, with 8 bases between them.

This clonotype occurred a few times. V gene TRBV19 combines with J gene TRBJ2-7; 9 nucleotides match TRBD2. Germline V gene sequence: CDR1 LNHDA, CDR2 SQIVND (reference sequence). J lost 3 bases, V lost 3 bases, and 3 bases had no gene match. The CDR3 is 14 amino acids. In DNA form, the CDR3 reads TGTGCCAGTAGTATGGTTAGCGGGAGCTACGAGCAGTACTTC. Translated, it gives CASSMVSGSYEQYF.

This clonotype was found a few times. CDR3 region: CASKLGSSYEQYF. The CDR3 nucleotides read TGTGCCAGCAAGTTGGGATCCAGTTACGAGCAGTACTTC. The chain employs TRBV6-1 and TRBJ2-7; D is ambiguous. CDR3 length: 13 residues. Trimming left V 7 bases short and J 4 bases short, with 14 bases between. Germline lookup yields CDR1 MNHNS and CDR2 SASEGT.

This clonotype was counted at least ten times. V is TRBV30 and J is TRBJ1-1; D is perhaps TRBD1 (5 bases). CDR1 GTSNPN and CDR2 SVGIG come from the germline V gene (reference sequence). The CDR3 contains 15 residues. The germline V and J ends were trimmed by 8 bases and 2 bases, with 21 bases remaining between them. CDR3 protein: CALGGGPTINTEAFF. Written as DNA, the CDR3 is TGTGCCCTTGGGGGAGGGCCTACTATAAACACTGAAGCTTTCTTT.

This chain uses TRBV19 with TRBJ2-7; a possible D gene is TRBD2 (5 bases). This CDR3 contains 14 residues. The germline gives CDR1 LNHDA, CDR2 SQIVND (reference sequence). Trimming left V 5 bases short and J 3 bases short, with 14 bases between. This chain's CDR3 is CASSRRGNGYEQYF. The CDR3 bases are TGTGCCAGTAGTCGACGAGGGAATGGCTACGAGCAGTACTTC.